Listed below are T cell receptor beta chains from one sample, sequenced in a study of blood T cells in healthy people across ages. One entry per CDR3 protein, called by TCRdb with MiXCR from the 5' RACE reads. This table holds 1.5 million to 1.9 million distinct CDR3 sequences, about 42% found once. Sample: blood. These receptors all stem from a woman between 18 and 29 years old in good health. CDR3s include the opening cysteine and the closing phenylalanine or tryptophan. The D gene is left open where the match is weak. Size is omitted from some rows. Given values are once, few, many or a class for expanded clones.

J,size,D,V,DNA,CDR3
TRBJ1-1,NA,NA,TRBV7-9,TGTGCCAGCAGCTTGTCGGGGGGAGGGGTGAACACTGAAGCTTTCTTT,CASSLSGGGVNTEAFF
TRBJ1-1,NA,NA,TRBV29-1,TGCAGCGTGGACCCGGGCCTCGGAGAAGCTTTCTTT,CSVDPGLGEAFF
TRBJ2-7,NA,TRBD1,TRBV10-3,TGTGCCATCAGTGAGGATAGGGTCGGGACAGGGTCCTACGAGCAGTACTTC,CAISEDRVGTGSYEQYF
TRBJ2-3,few,NA,TRBV6-5,TGTGCCAGCAAAGGCCCCTCCCAGGGGACAGATACGCAGTATTTT,CASKGPSQGTDTQYF
TRBJ2-1,NA,NA,TRBV12-3/TRBV12-4,TGTGTCAGCAGTTCCGGCGGGATGTGGTTCTTC,CVSSSGGMWFF
TRBJ2-1,NA,NA,TRBV4-2,TGTGCCAGCAGCCAAGAAGGCGTAGTAGCGAGAGGACAAGAGACCCAGTTCTTC,CASSQEGVVARGQETQFF
TRBJ2-1,NA,TRBD2,TRBV11-1,TGTGCCAGCAGCGTAGGGGCCCTAAGCGGGAGGGCGAACGAGCAGTTCTTC,CASSVGALSGRANEQFF
TRBJ2-1,NA,NA,TRBV9,TGTGCCAGCAGCGTAGGAGCGTCAAACGTGGGCTTGGGATACAATGAGCAGTTCTTC,CASSVGASNVGLGYNEQFF
TRBJ1-1,NA,TRBD1,TRBV11-2,TGTGCCAGCAGCGTATTTACAGGGGGGGCTGAAGCTTTCTTT,CASSVFTGGAEAFF
TRBJ2-4,few,NA,TRBV4-1,TGCGCCAGCAGCCAACCCGCTGGCCGCGTCGACATTCAGTACTTC,CASSQPAGRVDIQYF
TRBJ2-7,NA,NA,TRBV27,TGTGCCAGCAGTTTATCGTGGGACGGTTACGAGCAGTACTTC,CASSLSWDGYEQYF
TRBJ2-1,few,TRBD2,TRBV7-3,TGTGCCAGCAGCTTAGGGGGACTAGACCATGAGCAGTTCTTC,CASSLGGLDHEQFF
TRBJ2-7,NA,NA,TRBV4-3,TGCGCCAGCAGACCACCCGCGGGACAGAAATACGAGCAGTACTTC,CASRPPAGQKYEQYF
TRBJ2-5,NA,NA,TRBV5-5,TGTGCCAGCAGCTTTCCCTATGAAGAGACCCAGTACTTC,CASSFPYEETQYF
TRBJ2-7,NA,NA,TRBV7-8,TGTGCCAGCAGCTTAGTTGCAGGCGTTAGCTCCTACGAGCAGTACTTC,CASSLVAGVSSYEQYF
TRBJ2-3,NA,TRBD2,TRBV28,TGTGCCACCTTGGGCCCGAGCGGGAGGCCCGGGGCAGATACGCAGTATTTT,CATLGPSGRPGADTQYF
TRBJ1-2,few,NA,TRBV7-2,TGTGCCAGCAGTAGGACAGCCGCTAACTATGGCTACACCTTC,CASSRTAANYGYTF
TRBJ2-1,NA,NA,TRBV27,TGTGCCAGCACCGGCGGGGCTTCCTCCTACAATGAGCAGTTCTTC,CASTGGASSYNEQFF
TRBJ2-7,NA,TRBD2,TRBV5-1,TGCGCCAGCAGCTCGCCTCAGAAGACTAGCTGGGAGCAGTACTTC,CASSSPQKTSWEQYF
TRBJ2-1,NA,NA,TRBV7-2,TGTGCCAGCAGCTTTCAACCCCCGAGCTCCTACAATGAGCAGTTCTTC,CASSFQPPSSYNEQFF
TRBJ1-5,few,NA,TRBV12-3/TRBV12-4,TGTGCCAGCAGTTTAGCGCTGGCTTCGAGTCAGCCCCAGCATTTT,CASSLALASSQPQHF
TRBJ1-2,few,TRBD1,TRBV28,TGTGCCAGCAGACTGGGACAGGTTAACTATGGCTACACCTTC,CASRLGQVNYGYTF
TRBJ2-7,many,NA,TRBV20-1,TGCAGTGCTAGGGACTACGAGCAGTACTTC,CSARDYEQYF
TRBJ2-1,many,NA,TRBV29-1,TGCAGCGTTGAATCCTACAATGAGCAGTTCTTC,CSVESYNEQFF
TRBJ2-2,NA,NA,TRBV6-2/TRBV6-3,TGTGCCATCCCGGCGGGGAGTACGTACACCGGGGAGCTGTTTTTT,CAIPAGSTYTGELFF
TRBJ2-7,few,NA,TRBV4-3,TGCGCCAGCAGCCAAGATACGTTCTACGAGCAGTACTTC,CASSQDTFYEQYF
TRBJ2-1,NA,NA,TRBV6-2/TRBV6-3,TGTGCCAGCAGTTACAGCTCGGCAGGGTACAATGAGCTGTTCTTC,CASSYSSAGYNELFF
TRBJ2-5,NA,TRBD1,TRBV4-1,TGCGCCAGCAGCCAAGGACAGGGCCGGGGAGAGACCCAGTACTTC,CASSQGQGRGETQYF
TRBJ2-3,few,NA,TRBV25-1,TGTGCCAGCAAGATACCACCGGGACTCTCGACGGTCACAGATACGCAGTATTTT,CASKIPPGLSTVTDTQYF
TRBJ1-1,NA,NA,TRBV12-3/TRBV12-4,TGTGCCAGCAGGCACAGGGCGGAAGCTTTCTTT,CASRHRAEAFF
TRBJ2-1,NA,TRBD2,TRBV4-1,TGCGCCAGCAGCCAAGTACTAAGGGGTAGCGGGGGGGCGAATGAGCAGTTCTTC,CASSQVLRGSGGANEQFF
TRBJ1-2,NA,NA,TRBV2,TGTGCCAGCAGTGTGAAGGGGGGACCTAACTATGGCTACACCTTC,CASSVKGGPNYGYTF
TRBJ2-3,NA,TRBD2,TRBV7-6,TGTGCCAGCAGCTTAAGTGGCGGGAGGGGAGCAGATACGCAGTATTTT,CASSLSGGRGADTQYF
TRBJ1-5,few,NA,TRBV27,TGTGCCAGCAGCAACTCAGGGCGAAGGAGCAATCAGCCCCAGCATTTT,CASSNSGRRSNQPQHF
TRBJ1-6,NA,TRBD1,TRBV3-1,TGTGCCAGCAGCCAAGAGGGACAGGGACCCTATAATTCACCCCTCCACTTT,CASSQEGQGPYNSPLHF
TRBJ2-1,NA,TRBD1,TRBV20-1,TGCAGTGCCCTACAGGGGAGAGATGAGCAGTTCTTC,CSALQGRDEQFF
TRBJ2-5,NA,NA,TRBV24-1,TGTGCCACCAGTGATCCCGGAGAGACCCAGTACTTC,CATSDPGETQYF
TRBJ2-1,NA,TRBD2,TRBV27,TGTGCCATCCGGGCTCTAGCGGGAGTCAATGAGCAGTTCTTC,CAIRALAGVNEQFF
TRBJ2-7,NA,NA,TRBV20-1,TGCAGTGCGCCGAGGGACGGGCTCTACGAGCAGTACTTC,CSAPRDGLYEQYF
TRBJ2-7,many,TRBD1,TRBV10-3,TGTGCCATCAGTGATTACCGGGACAGGGTTTACGAGCAGTACTTC,CAISDYRDRVYEQYF
TRBJ2-3,NA,TRBD2,TRBV5-1,TGCGCCAGCAGCCCTATAGCGGGAGCTTGGGATACGCAGTATTTT,CASSPIAGAWDTQYF
TRBJ2-7,NA,TRBD2,TRBV7-2,TGTGCCAGCAGTTTGAGGGTAGCGGGAGCCTACGAGCAGTACTTC,CASSLRVAGAYEQYF
TRBJ1-1,NA,TRBD1,TRBV3-1,TGTGCCAGCAGCCAAGATGGGACAGCGAACACTGAAGCTTTCTTT,CASSQDGTANTEAFF
TRBJ1-1,NA,NA,TRBV5-1,TGCGCCAGCAGCTTGGGGGGAGTGGGGAACACTGAAGCTTTCTTT,CASSLGGVGNTEAFF